This entry describes one T cell receptor beta chain. Here immunoSEQ multiplex PCR was the method, and the copy in TCRdb shows in-frame clones only, minus some. The sample has more than 110,000 clones, about 92% seen once. This CDR3 has 13 amino acids. With 4 bases removed from V and 3 bases from J, the gap between germline ends came to 10 bases. Germline V gives CDR1 SNHLY, CDR2 FYNNEI. These data are taken from a study of T cell responses to AZD1222 COVID-19 vaccine. The sample in question was peripheral blood, obtained on day 0 of AZD1222 vaccination. The TCR comes from an adult in good health. This sequence joins TRBV2 and TRBJ2-7; D is undetermined. This CDR3 is CASSGWTDYEQYF. Written as DNA, the CDR3 is TGTGCCAGCAGTGGTTGGACGGACTACGAGCAGTACTTC.